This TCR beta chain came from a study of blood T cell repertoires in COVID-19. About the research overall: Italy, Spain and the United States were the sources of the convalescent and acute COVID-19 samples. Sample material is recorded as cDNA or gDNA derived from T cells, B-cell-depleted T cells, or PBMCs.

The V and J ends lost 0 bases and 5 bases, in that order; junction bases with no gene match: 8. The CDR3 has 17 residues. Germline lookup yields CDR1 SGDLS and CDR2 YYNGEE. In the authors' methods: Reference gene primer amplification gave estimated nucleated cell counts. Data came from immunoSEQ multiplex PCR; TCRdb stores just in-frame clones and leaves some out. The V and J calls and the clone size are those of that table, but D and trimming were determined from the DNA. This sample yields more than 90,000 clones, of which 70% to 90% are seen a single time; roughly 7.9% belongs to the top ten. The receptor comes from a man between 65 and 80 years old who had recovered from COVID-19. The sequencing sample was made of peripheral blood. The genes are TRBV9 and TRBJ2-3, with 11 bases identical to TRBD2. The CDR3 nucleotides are TGTGCCAGCAGCGTAGAATTCGGGACTAGCGGTAGAGATACGCAGTATTTT. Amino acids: CASSVEFGTSGRDTQYF.